The TCR beta chain described here comes from a study of control samples from healthy donors and cancer patients. TCRdb's copy holds only in-frame clones and misses some; the assay was immunoSEQ multiplex PCR. This table has about 170,000 clones, over 85% appearing once. Per germline, CDR1 WNHNN and CDR2 SYGVQD (reference sequence). This CDR3 has 13 residues. The V gene lost 10 bases and the J gene lost 3 bases, with 14 bases spanning the gap. The V and J genes are TRBV10-1 and TRBJ2-3; tentative D call: TRBD2 (6 bases). The source of this sequence is a woman in her sixties or seventies in good health. The specimen sequenced was blood. Here the CDR3 DNA reads TGCGCCACCAACGGGGGTTTGACAGATACGCAGTATTTT. Amino acid sequence: CATNGGLTDTQYF.